These T cell receptor beta chains were read from a single sample in a study of PD-1 blockade in mismatch repair-deficient tumors. Method: immunoSEQ multiplex PCR; TCRdb's copy keeps in-frame clones and lacks some. The table shows roughly 120,000 clones, with 88% occurring only once. The source was peripheral blood, collected approximately 73 weeks after starting pembrolizumab. The source is an adult with mismatch repair-deficient cancer. The CDR3 runs from the conserved cysteine through the conserved F or W. A D gene is named only where the DNA matches it firmly. The size entry is marked missing in some rows and otherwise reads once, few, many or a size class.

clone size	V gene	CDR3 length	J gene	D gene	CDR3 DNA	CDR3 protein
.	TRBV4-3	16	TRBJ2-1	TRBD2	TGCGCCAGCAGCCGGGGACTAGCGGGAGCGGGCAATGAGCAGTTCTTC	CASSRGLAGAGNEQFF
.	TRBV11-3	13	TRBJ2-1	.	TGTGCCAGCAGCTCCCCTGGGCTATATGAGCAGTTCTTC	CASSSPGLYEQFF
once	TRBV19	18	TRBJ2-2	.	TGTGCCAGTAGTTACAACCCGGGGGGACAGATGAACACCGGGGAGCTGTTTTTT	CASSYNPGGQMNTGELFF
.	TRBV6-1	14	TRBJ1-4	.	TGTGCCAGCAGAGATCCGGGGGGGAATGAAAAACTGTTTTTT	CASRDPGGNEKLFF
.	TRBV19	13	TRBJ1-3	.	TGTGCCAGTAGTCCGGTAACTGGAAACACCATATATTTT	CASSPVTGNTIYF
.	TRBV6-1	15	TRBJ2-1	.	TGTGCCAGCAGTGTTCGTTGGCGGGATAATCATGAGCAGTTCTTC	CASSVRWRDNHEQFF
few	TRBV6-5	11	TRBJ2-1	TRBD2	TGTGCCACTCACAGCGGGAGGGCCCAGTTCTTC	CATHSGRAQFF
.	TRBV7-9	15	TRBJ2-2	TRBD2	TGTGCCAGCAGTTCTGGGACTAGCGGTGGCGGGGAGCTGTTTTTT	CASSSGTSGGGELFF
.	TRBV9	12	TRBJ1-4	.	TGTGCCAGCAGCGTAGACGATGAAAAACTGTTTTTT	CASSVDDEKLFF
.	TRBV19	17	TRBJ2-2	.	TGTGCCAGTAGTATAGTGGCCAGGGTCCGGAACACCGGGGAGCTGTTTTTT	CASSIVARVRNTGELFF
.	TRBV7-2	12	TRBJ2-1	.	TGTGCCAGCAGCAGAGTAGGCAATGAGCAGTTCTTC	CASSRVGNEQFF